The next 26 T cell receptor beta chains were all read from a single sample in a study of T cell responses to AZD1222 COVID-19 vaccine. Clones were sequenced by immunoSEQ multiplex PCR, and TCRdb holds only the in-frame ones, with some missing. The table lists tens of thousands of clones, around nine tenths of them singletons, with roughly 5.1% in the top ten. Sequenced material: peripheral blood, taken on day 0 of MenACWY control vaccination. The receptors shown here come from an adult in good health.

The chain recombines TRBV7-2 with TRBJ2-2; D may be TRBD2 (5 bases). CDR1 and CDR2 from the germline V gene are SGHTA and FQGNSA. CDR3 length: 16 amino acids. The germline V and J ends were trimmed by 1 base and 1 base, with 10 bases remaining between them. This CDR3 is CASSLGEGLNTGELFF. CDR3 sequence (DNA): TGTGCCAGCAGCTTAGGAGAGGGTCTGAACACCGGGGAGCTGTTTTTT.

This sequence joins TRBV30 and TRBJ2-3, with 7 bases fitting TRBD2. This CDR3 region has 15 residues. CDR1 and CDR2 (germline): GTSNPN, SVGIG (reference sequence). J lost 2 bases, V lost 5 bases, and 10 bases had no gene match. The CDR3 here is CAWEGLAAFTDTQYF. The DNA for the CDR3 is TGTGCCTGGGAGGGCCTAGCGGCCTTCACAGATACGCAGTATTTT. The full variable domain, with the rest looked up from reference TRBV30 and TRBJ2-3, is SQTIHQWPATLVQPVGSPLSLECTVEGTSNPNLYWYRQAAGRGLQLLFYSVGIGQISSEVPQNLSASRPQDRQFILSSKKLLLSDSGFYLCAWEGLAAFTDTQYFGPGTRLTVL.

The genes are TRBV30 and TRBJ1-1; D uncertain. Trimming pared 5 bases from V and 1 base from J, leaving 11 bases between. Per the germline V gene, CDR1 is GTSNPN and CDR2 is SVGIG (reference sequence). The CDR3 contains 13 residues. CDR3 amino acids: CAWGEGGNTEAFF. Here the CDR3 DNA reads TGTGCCTGGGGGGAAGGAGGGAACACTGAAGCTTTCTTT.

This rearrangement joins TRBV5-1 to TRBJ2-7; no reliable D call. The CDR3 loop spans 14 amino acids. With 2 bases removed from V and 5 bases from J, the gap between germline ends came to 14 bases. Germline V gene lookup returns CDR1 SGHRS and CDR2 YFSETQ. In DNA, the CDR3 is TGCGCCAGCAGCTTTTCTGCTTCTCAGGACGAGCAGTACTTC. It translates to CASSFSASQDEQYF.

V and J are TRBV27 and TRBJ1-2, with TRBD1 matching 8 bases. After removal of 5 bases from V and 3 bases from J, the junction contained 2 bases not matched to a gene. CDR1 is MNHEY, CDR2 SMNVEV, per germline (reference sequence). This CDR3 has 13 amino acids. The CDR3 DNA reads TGTGCCAGCAGTCCACAGGGGGACTATGGCTACACCTTC. It specifies CASSPQGDYGYTF.

The chain combines TRBV25-1 with TRBJ2-7; D is tentatively TRBD1 or TRBD2 (5 bases each). The CDR3 extends over 12 amino acids. CDR1 is MGHDK and CDR2 is SYGVNS in the germline V gene. The germline V and J ends were trimmed by 7 bases and 2 bases, with 9 bases remaining between them. CDR3: CASTGPAYEQYF. CDR3 nucleotides: TGTGCCAGCACGGGACCGGCCTACGAGCAGTACTTC.

Here the CDR3 DNA reads TGTGCCAGCAGTCAGGGGGCCGTTTATAATTCACCCCTCCACTTT. It specifies CASSQGAVYNSPLHF. The V call is TRBV28, the J call TRBJ1-6; TRBD1 matches 8 bases. Germline V gene lookup returns CDR1 MDHEN and CDR2 SYDVKM. The trim removed 5 bases at V and 4 bases at J, leaving 4 bases unmatched. CDR3 length: 15 amino acids.

This chain joins TRBV5-1 and TRBJ1-1; 7 bases are a match to TRBD1. The CDR3 loop spans 18 amino acids. V dropped 4 bases and J dropped 0; count of bases not matched to a gene: 15. The germline CDR1 and CDR2 sequences are SGHRS and YFSETQ. CDR3 DNA sequence: TGCGCCAGCAGCATCAAGCCCGGGACAGCCCCTTTGAACACTGAAGCTTTCTTT. Protein sequence: CASSIKPGTAPLNTEAFF.

V is TRBV28 and J is TRBJ2-7; TRBD2 matches 7 bases. Losses at the gene ends were 5 bases for V and 9 bases for J; bases not matched to a gene: 16. This CDR3 spans 15 amino acids. CDR1 and CDR2 from the germline V gene are MDHEN and SYDVKM. This chain's CDR3 is CASSPLGREGAGQYF. DNA for the CDR3: TGTGCCAGCAGTCCCCTGGGGAGGGAGGGCGCCGGGCAGTACTTC. Based on the CDR3 plus reference TRBV28 and TRBJ2-7, the full variable domain is DVKVTQSSRYLVKRTGEKVFLECVQDMDHENMFWYRQDPGLGLRLIYFSYDVKMKEKGDIPEGYSVSREKKERFSLILESASTNQTSMYLCASSPLGREGAGQYFGPGTRLTVT.

This chain joins TRBV24-1 and TRBJ2-3; D is uncertain. Germline V gives CDR1 KGHDR, CDR2 SFDVKD. V was cut by 4 bases and J by 6 bases, with 19 bases left in between. The CDR3 length is 16 residues. CDR3 residues: CATSEPGPLTVDTQYF. The CDR3 DNA follows: TGTGCCACCAGTGAACCCGGGCCCCTAACCGTCGATACGCAGTATTTT.

This chain uses TRBV6-2 or TRBV6-3 with TRBJ2-2, with a possible D match to TRBD1 (6 bases). The V end lost 7 bases, the J end lost 0 bases, and 15 bases lay between the germline ends. The CDR3 length is 16 residues. Germline CDR1 reads MNHEY; CDR2 reads SVGEGT. CDR3 residues: CASTPGEYTNTGELFF. As DNA, the CDR3 is TGTGCCAGCACCCCAGGGGAATATACGAACACCGGGGAGCTGTTTTTT.

The V gene is TRBV19, the J gene TRBJ1-3; D gene unclear. Trimming took off 3 bases at V and 3 bases at J, with 15 bases between the two ends. The CDR3 runs to 16 residues. Germline V gives CDR1 LNHDA, CDR2 SQIVND (reference sequence). The CDR3 is CASSMATLEHGNTIYF. DNA of the CDR3: TGTGCCAGTAGTATGGCGACACTCGAGCATGGAAACACCATATATTTT.

The chain employs TRBV5-1 and TRBJ2-7; D uncertain. CDR3 length: 13 amino acids. Germline V CDR1 and CDR2: SGHRS, YFSETQ. Trimming took off 2 bases at V and 3 bases at J, with 9 bases between the two ends. The CDR3 DNA is TGCGCCAGCAGCTTCTCTGGGTTCTACGAGCAGTACTTC. Protein: CASSFSGFYEQYF.

CDR3 coding DNA: TGTGCCAGCAGTAATTACAGCAATCAGCCCCAGCATTTT. Translated: CASSNYSNQPQHF. The rearrangement links TRBV27 to TRBJ1-5; D is undetermined. This CDR3 has 13 amino acids. Germline CDR1 is MNHEY and CDR2 is SMNVEV (reference sequence). Between the trimmed V and J ends, which lost 5 bases and 1 base, there was a span of 6 bases.

The chain couples TRBV10-3 to TRBJ2-2; D unresolved. Germline V gives CDR1 ENHRY, CDR2 SYGVKD. The CDR3 loop spans 13 amino acids. Between the trimmed V and J ends, which lost 3 bases and 6 bases, there was a span of 8 bases. CDR3 in amino acids: CAISEDDPGELFF. The CDR3 region has the DNA TGTGCCATCAGTGAAGACGACCCCGGGGAGCTGTTTTTT.

The chain combines TRBV9 with TRBJ1-4; D unresolved. The germline gives CDR1 SGDLS, CDR2 YYNGEE. CDR3 length equals 15 residues. V was shortened by 1 base and J by 3 bases, with 10 bases between the two germline ends. CDR3 nucleotide sequence: TGTGCCAGCAGCGTAAGCGGCAGAGCTAATGAAAAACTGTTTTTT. It codes for CASSVSGRANEKLFF. The variable domain in full, with the rest retrieved from reference TRBV9 and TRBJ1-4, is DSGVTQTPKHLITATGQRVTLRCSPRSGDLSVYWYQQSLDQGLQFLIQYYNGEERAKGNILERFSAQQFPDLHSELNLSSLELGDSALYFCASSVSGRANEKLFFGSGTQLSVL.

The chain joins TRBV4-3 to TRBJ2-7; 12 nucleotides align to TRBD2. In germline, CDR1 is LGHNA, CDR2 YSLEER. The length of the CDR3 is 14 residues. V was clipped by 4 bases and J by 4 bases; unmatched bases: 2. In DNA, the CDR3 is TGCGCCAGCAGCCCCGGGACTAGCGGGTACGAGCAGTACTTC. It yields the protein CASSPGTSGYEQYF.

The chain recombines TRBV28 with TRBJ2-7; unclear D gene. CDR1 MDHEN and CDR2 SYDVKM come from the germline V gene. This CDR3 has 12 amino acids. Trimming pared 5 bases from V and 6 bases from J, leaving 11 bases between. The CDR3 DNA sequence: TGTGCCAGCAGTACATCTCGCTTCGAGCAGTACTTC. This sequence encodes CASSTSRFEQYF. The entire variable domain, with the rest obtained from reference TRBV28 and TRBJ2-7, is as follows: DVKVTQSSRYLVKRTGEKVFLECVQDMDHENMFWYRQDPGLGLRLIYFSYDVKMKEKGDIPEGYSVSREKKERFSLILESASTNQTSMYLCASSTSRFEQYFGPGTRLTVT.

This chain's CDR3 is CASSQGHGNQPQHF. Here the CDR3 DNA reads TGTGCCAGCAGCCAAGGACATGGCAATCAGCCCCAGCATTTT. This chain uses TRBV4-2 with TRBJ1-5; D is undetermined. Per germline, CDR1 LGHNA and CDR2 YNFKEQ. The CDR3 is 14 residues long. Trimming took 1 base from V and 2 from J, leaving 6 bases between them.

The chain couples TRBV9 to TRBJ1-2, with TRBD1 matching over 7 bases. The V and J ends lost 0 bases and 8 bases, in that order; junction bases with no gene match: 1. CDR1 is SGDLS and CDR2 is YYNGEE in the germline V gene. This CDR3 is built from 12 residues. CDR3 in DNA: TGTGCCAGCAGCGTAGTAGGGGGCGGCTACACCTTC. This codes for CASSVVGGGYTF.

The genes are TRBV28 and TRBJ1-1, with D possibly matching TRBD1 (5 bases). Germline loops: CDR1 MDHEN, CDR2 SYDVKM. This CDR3 region has 13 residues. Trimming left V 3 bases short and J 0 bases short, with 5 bases between. Written as DNA, the CDR3 is TGTGCCAGCAGTTTCAGGGTGAACACTGAAGCTTTCTTT. Translated: CASSFRVNTEAFF.

The V call is TRBV4-1, the J call TRBJ1-4; 10 nucleotides align to TRBD1. From germline, CDR1 is MGHRA and CDR2 YSYEKL. CDR3 size: 18 residues. The J segment lost 8 bases and the V segment lost 3 bases, leaving 15 bases of the junction unmatched. The CDR3 sequence: CASSHPGTGVSVGEKLFF. CDR3 DNA: TGCGCCAGCAGCCACCCCGGGACAGGGGTTTCGGTGGGAGAAAAACTGTTTTTT.

This clone was recorded a few times. The J gene is TRBJ1-3, the V gene TRBV28; TRBD1 matches at 7 bases. V shed 6 bases, J shed 0 bases, and the junction held 8 bases outside the gene matches. Germline V gene sequence: CDR1 MDHEN, CDR2 SYDVKM. The CDR3 contains 16 residues. CDR3 in amino acids: CASRRQTGNSGNTIYF. Here the CDR3 DNA reads TGTGCCAGCAGGCGGCAGACAGGGAACTCTGGAAACACCATATATTTT.

This clone has just a few counts. The chain uses TRBV7-9 and TRBJ2-1; D is uncertain. Germline lookup yields CDR1 SEHNR and CDR2 FQNEAQ (reference sequence). The CDR3 loop spans 11 amino acids. V lost 4 bases and J lost 8, with 6 bases in between. CDR3 in DNA: TGTGCCAGCAGCTACTGGGATGAGCAGTTCTTC. This encodes CASSYWDEQFF.

This clone appeared a single time. The V gene is TRBV19, the J gene TRBJ2-7; D possibly uses TRBD1 or TRBD2 (5 bases each). Per the germline V gene, CDR1 is LNHDA and CDR2 is SQIVND (reference sequence). The CDR3 is made up of 14 amino acids. Deletions cut 2 bases from V and 3 bases from J, with 11 bases between. As DNA, the CDR3 is TGTGCCAGTAGTATAAAGGGGAGCGGCTACGAGCAGTACTTC. Its translation: CASSIKGSGYEQYF.

This sequence joins TRBV18 and TRBJ2-5; D not resolved. In germline, CDR1 is KGHSH, CDR2 LQKENI. Trimming took 6 bases from V and 0 from J, leaving 8 bases between them. The CDR3 has 13 amino acids. Here the CDR3 DNA reads TGTGCCAGCTCCCCGCAGTACCAAGAGACCCAGTACTTC. It encodes CASSPQYQETQYF. The full variable domain, with the rest looked up from reference TRBV18 and TRBJ2-5, is NAGVMQNPRHLVRRRGQEARLRCSPMKGHSHVYWYRQLPEEGLKFMVYLQKENIIDESGMPKERFSAEFPKEGPSILRIQQVVRGDSAAYFCASSPQYQETQYFGPGTRLLVL.